This T cell receptor (beta chain) came from a study of blood T cell repertoires in COVID-19 (dated by TCRdb to the early 2020s). With respect to the entire study: Collaborator samples came from the United States, Italy and Spain and covered acute and convalescent phases of COVID-19. A de-identified subject ID, COVID-19 status, age in years and sex were almost always included in the sample metadata. The samples were drawn from two sources: the first 160 participants of the ongoing ImmuneRACE study, and 1,254 subjects contributed by 6 global collaborators. The prospective study material was composed of cDNA or gDNA derived from T cells, B-cell-depleted T cells, or PBMCs. Subjects who had been exposed to COVID-19, were actively infected with it, or had recovered from it provided the deeply sampled blood TCRbeta repertoires that made up the dataset. Where available, HLA class I and class II types were obtained from metadata supplied by the sample provider rather than from assay-based typing. A freely available public database, intended as a resource for researchers studying the immune response to SARS-CoV-2, is where the repertoires were released.

Results the study describes overall, beyond this receptor: The quantity of clinical and demographic metadata differed by source and by participant and was supplied without curation.

TCRbeta CDR3 regions were amplified from genomic DNA by means of the immunoSEQ Assay, a bias-controlled multiplex PCR. Concerning the study's data processing: The number of nucleated cells in each sample was estimated by amplification of reference gene primers within the assay. To quantify the absolute abundance of each unique TCRbeta CDR3 rearrangement, sequence reads were collapsed and filtered. For each sample, productive Simpson clonality was calculated as the square root of Simpson's diversity index over productive rearrangements. The source is immuneACCESS, and TCRdb retained only in-frame sequences with V and J called. Part of the clones is not carried over; for the studies checked, unresolved V genes explain less than half of this, and the remainder is unexplained. The V and J calls and clone size come from that table; D and trimming were worked out from the DNA. A total of hundreds of thousands of clones appear in this sample, nearly 90% of them only once. The top ten hold approximately 0.7% of the sample.

Each collaborating institution followed its own protocols to collect whole blood in K2EDTA tubes. For TCRbeta analysis, collaborator samples were shipped as frozen whole blood, as isolated PBMCs, or as DNA extracted from either sample type. Measured from the cysteine to the phenylalanine, the CDR3 is 13 residues long. Kept here is only the CDR3 DNA, which spans 39 bases and is read in frame from base 1. Between the V and J ends, shortened by 4 bases and 4 bases respectively, the junction contains 11 bases. Reading the germline V gene (reference sequence) gives CDR1 LNHDA and CDR2 SQIVND. Only one count was recorded for this clone. Its antigen remains unidentified. No much larger clonotype is one base removed from it; base qualities were not supplied.

The specimen was peripheral blood. The sequence came from a human donor in a cohort sampled during active COVID-19. The sequence joins TRBV19 to TRBJ2-7; possibly the D gene is TRBD2, per 6 matching bases. The DNA sequence is as follows: TGTGCCAGTAGTAGGCGGGACCTATACGAGCAGTACTTC. It specifies CASSRRDLYEQYF.